This T cell receptor beta chain appears in the sequencing data of a study of PD-L1 blockade in urothelial cancer. Time point specified: pretreatment peripheral blood. Notes on this clone: This same CDR3 is encoded by further DNA sequences in the sample.

Assay: immunoSEQ multiplex PCR; the TCRdb copy retains only in-frame clones and omits some. The sample holds some 50,000 clones; 87% are singletons and the top ten take roughly 15%. The CDR3 is made up of 11 amino acids. V shed 5 bases and J shed 7 bases, with 12 bases lying between them. CDR1 is DFQATT and CDR2 is SNEGSKA in the germline V gene (reference sequence). This chain uses TRBV20-1 with TRBJ2-7; D not resolved. The material sequenced was PBMCs, taken around atezolizumab (anti-PD-L1) treatment. This TCR was recovered from an older woman with urothelial cancer. CDR3 in amino acids: CSAPRVREQYF. As DNA, the CDR3 is TGCAGTGCTCCCCGAGTACGTGAGCAGTACTTC.